This T cell receptor (beta chain) was recorded in a study of T cell repertoires in cytomegalovirus infection. General study results and limits: Within the response measured ex vivo, HLA-C-restricted CMV-specific TCR beta clonotypes were dominant.

As regards this clonotype: Its specificity is not known.

Germline V lookup: CDR1 MGHRA, CDR2 YSYEKL. There are 15 residues in the CDR3. V was shortened by 1 base and J by 5 bases, with 14 bases between the two germline ends. One entry per CDR3 protein, called by TCRdb with MiXCR from the reads. Among around 900,000 distinct CDR3 sequences listed, about a third were seen once. This sample comprised cultured CD8+ T cells from PBMCs, obtained from culture after CMV antigen stimulation. The rearrangement uses TRBV4-1 and TRBJ2-5, with D perhaps matching TRBD1 or TRBD2 (5 bases each). The sequence was collected from a human donor in good health (CMV status not recorded). Some clones in this sample may be carry-over from other donors' samples. Here the CDR3 reads CASSQVRGAEETQYF. In DNA form, the CDR3 reads TGCGCCAGCAGCCAAGTTCGAGGGGCTGAGGAGACCCAGTACTTC.